The clone carrying this T cell receptor beta chain was detected many times. What it binds is not known. The data were taken from a study of breast tumors, draining lymph nodes, adjacent tissues. Broader study findings: Tumor TCR diversity was below lymph nodes but above nontumor tissue. The lymph node origin of tumor T cells was framed as consistent with a hypothesis, not demonstrated. Luminal-like breast cancer showed significantly greater tumor-nontumor repertoire similarity than basal-like breast cancer did. Data fit most tumor T cells coming from lymph node, expanding in tumor.

Looked up from germline, CDR1 is LGHDT and CDR2 is YNNKEL (reference sequence). This CDR3 has 14 residues. V was cut by 4 bases and J by 8 bases, with 17 bases left in between. Each CDR3 protein is one row after TCRdb ran MiXCR on the multiplex PCR reads. The repertoire includes about 20,000 distinct CDR3 sequences, about a third of them detected once, and around 10% sits in the top ten. The genes are TRBV3-1 and TRBJ1-2, with a possible D match to TRBD1 (5 bases). Sequenced sample: breast tumor tissue. This clonotype originated in a female donor with breast cancer. Some clones in this sample may be carry-over from other donors' samples. CDR3 protein: CASSLPGGVGGYTF. The CDR3 bases are TGTGCCAGCAGCCTACCCGGGGGGGTGGGCGGCTACACCTTC.